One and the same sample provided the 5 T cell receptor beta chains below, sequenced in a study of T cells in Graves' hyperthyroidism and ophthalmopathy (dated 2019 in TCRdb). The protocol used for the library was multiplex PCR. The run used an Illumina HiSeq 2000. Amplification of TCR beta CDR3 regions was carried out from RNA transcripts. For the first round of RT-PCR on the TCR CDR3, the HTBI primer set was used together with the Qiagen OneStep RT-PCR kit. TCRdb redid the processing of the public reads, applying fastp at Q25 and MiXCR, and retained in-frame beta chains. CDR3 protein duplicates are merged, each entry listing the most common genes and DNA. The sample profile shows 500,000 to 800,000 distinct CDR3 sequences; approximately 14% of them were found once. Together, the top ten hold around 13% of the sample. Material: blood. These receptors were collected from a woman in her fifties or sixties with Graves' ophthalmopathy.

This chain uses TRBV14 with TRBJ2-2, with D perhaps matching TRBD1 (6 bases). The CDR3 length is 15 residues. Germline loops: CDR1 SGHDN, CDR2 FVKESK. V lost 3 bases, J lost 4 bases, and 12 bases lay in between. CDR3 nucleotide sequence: TGTGCCAGCAGCCACATTTCAGGGGTCACCGGGGAGCTGTTTTTT. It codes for CASSHISGVTGELFF. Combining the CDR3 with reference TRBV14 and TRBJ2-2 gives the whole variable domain EAGVTQFPSHSVIEKGQTVTLRCDPISGHDNLYWYRRVMGKEIKFLLHFVKESKQDESGMPNNRFLAERTGGTYSTLKVQPAELEDSGVYFCASSHISGVTGELFFGEGSRLTVL.

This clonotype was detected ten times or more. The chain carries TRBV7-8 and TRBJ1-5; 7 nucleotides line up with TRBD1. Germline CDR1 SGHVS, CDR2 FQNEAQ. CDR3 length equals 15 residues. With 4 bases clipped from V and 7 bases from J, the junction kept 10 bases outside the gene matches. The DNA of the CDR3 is TGTGCCAGCAGCTCGCTTGGAGGGGGCGGACAGCCCCAGCATTTT. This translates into CASSSLGGGGQPQHF.

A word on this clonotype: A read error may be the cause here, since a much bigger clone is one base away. CDR3 DNA: TGTGTCAGCAGCCCTTCAGGTGGACTCTACGAGCAGTACTTC. This sequence encodes CVSSPSGGLYEQYF. The rearrangement uses TRBV7-2 and TRBJ2-7, with D possibly being TRBD2 (5 bases). The CDR3 is 14 residues long. Germline assignment: CDR1 SGHTA and CDR2 FQGNSA.

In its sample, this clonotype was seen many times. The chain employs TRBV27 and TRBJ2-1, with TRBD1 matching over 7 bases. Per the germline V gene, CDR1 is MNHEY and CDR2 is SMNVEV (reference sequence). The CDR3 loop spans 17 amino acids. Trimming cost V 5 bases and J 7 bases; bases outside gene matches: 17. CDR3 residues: CASSPPTWDSRTNEQFF. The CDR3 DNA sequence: TGTGCCAGCAGTCCTCCAACGTGGGACAGTCGAACAAATGAGCAGTTCTTC.

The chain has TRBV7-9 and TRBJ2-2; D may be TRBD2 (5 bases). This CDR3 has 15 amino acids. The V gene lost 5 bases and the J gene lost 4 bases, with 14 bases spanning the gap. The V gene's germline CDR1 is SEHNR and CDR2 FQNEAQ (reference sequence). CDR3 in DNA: TGTGCCAGCAGCCTCCATCAAGCGGTCACCGGGGAGCTGTTTTTT. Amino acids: CASSLHQAVTGELFF.